The entry below gives a single T cell receptor beta chain sequence along with its context. The data belong to a study of PD-1 blockade in classical Hodgkin lymphoma. With V trimmed by 1 base and J by 7 bases, 2 bases remained unmatched. The CDR3 consists of 14 residues. Per the germline V gene, CDR1 is SGHRS and CDR2 is YFSETQ. Method: immunoSEQ multiplex PCR; TCRdb's copy keeps in-frame clones and lacks some. Among tens of thousands of clones listed, approximately 90% were seen once. Each patient experienced a relapse that followed autologous stem cell transplantation, and brentuximab vedotin exposure varied.

The specimen comprised peripheral blood mononuclear cells (PBMCs), sampled before the second cycle of nivolumab. The source is a human donor with classical Hodgkin lymphoma. The V gene is TRBV5-1, the J gene TRBJ1-4; 9 bases agree with TRBD1. CDR3 sequence: CASSLLGQGEKLFF. DNA of the CDR3: TGCGCCAGCAGCTTGTTGGGACAGGGTGAAAAACTGTTTTTT.